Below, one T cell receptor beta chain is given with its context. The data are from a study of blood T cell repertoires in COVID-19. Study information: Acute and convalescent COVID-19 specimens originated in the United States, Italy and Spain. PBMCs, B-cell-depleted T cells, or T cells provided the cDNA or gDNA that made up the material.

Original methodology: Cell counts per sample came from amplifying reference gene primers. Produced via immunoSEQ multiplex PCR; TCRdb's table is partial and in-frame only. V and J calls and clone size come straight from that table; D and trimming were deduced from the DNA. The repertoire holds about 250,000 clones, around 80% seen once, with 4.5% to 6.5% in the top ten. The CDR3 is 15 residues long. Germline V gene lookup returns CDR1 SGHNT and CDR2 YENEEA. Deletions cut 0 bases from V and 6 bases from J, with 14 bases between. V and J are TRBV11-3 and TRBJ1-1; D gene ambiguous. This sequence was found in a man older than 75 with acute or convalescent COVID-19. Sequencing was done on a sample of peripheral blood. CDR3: CASSLDRGYWAEAFF. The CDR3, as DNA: TGTGCCAGCAGCTTAGATCGAGGGTATTGGGCTGAAGCTTTCTTT.